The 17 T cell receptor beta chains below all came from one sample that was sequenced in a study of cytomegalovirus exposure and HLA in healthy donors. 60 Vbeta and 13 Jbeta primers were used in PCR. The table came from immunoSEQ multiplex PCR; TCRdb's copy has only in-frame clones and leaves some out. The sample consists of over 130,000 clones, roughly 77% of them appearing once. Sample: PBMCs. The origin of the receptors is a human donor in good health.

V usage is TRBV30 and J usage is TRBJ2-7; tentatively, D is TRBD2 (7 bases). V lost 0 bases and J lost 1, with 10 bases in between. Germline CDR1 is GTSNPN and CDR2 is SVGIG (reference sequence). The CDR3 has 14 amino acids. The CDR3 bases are TGTGCCTGGAGTGTCGCGGGGGCGTCCTACGAGCAGTACTTC. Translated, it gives CAWSVAGASYEQYF.

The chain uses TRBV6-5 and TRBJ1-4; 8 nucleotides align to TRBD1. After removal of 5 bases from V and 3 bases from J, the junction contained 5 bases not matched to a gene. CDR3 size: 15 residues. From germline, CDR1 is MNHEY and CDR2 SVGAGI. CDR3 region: CASSPGDRPNEKLFF. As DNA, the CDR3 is TGTGCCAGCAGTCCCGGGGACAGGCCTAATGAAAAACTGTTTTTT.

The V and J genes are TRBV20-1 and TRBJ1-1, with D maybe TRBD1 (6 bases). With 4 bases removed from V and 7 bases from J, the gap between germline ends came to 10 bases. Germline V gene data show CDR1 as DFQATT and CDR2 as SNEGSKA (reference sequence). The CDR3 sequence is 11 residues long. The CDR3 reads CSATGDLEAFF. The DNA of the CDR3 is TGCAGTGCTACAGGGGACCTTGAAGCTTTCTTT.

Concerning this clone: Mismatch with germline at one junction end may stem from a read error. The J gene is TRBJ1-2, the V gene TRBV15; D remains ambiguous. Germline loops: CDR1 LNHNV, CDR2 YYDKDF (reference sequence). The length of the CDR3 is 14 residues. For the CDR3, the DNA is TGTGCCACCAGTATCCCCCGGCGGAACTATGGCTACCCCTTC. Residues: CATSIPRRNYGYPF.

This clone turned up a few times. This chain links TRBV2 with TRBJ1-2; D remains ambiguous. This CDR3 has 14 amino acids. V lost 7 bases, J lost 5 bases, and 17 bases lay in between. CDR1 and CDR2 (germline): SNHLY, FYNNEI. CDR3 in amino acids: CASTAEAYRYGYTF. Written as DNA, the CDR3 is TGTGCCAGCACCGCCGAGGCTTATAGGTATGGCTACACCTTC.

The CDR3 DNA is TGCAGCGTGGGACTAGCGGGAGGGCTTTCGGGAGGGACCCAGTACTTC. Protein product: CSVGLAGGLSGGTQYF. The V gene is TRBV29-1, the J gene TRBJ2-5, with 16 bases matching TRBD2. V dropped 6 bases and J dropped 7; count of bases not matched to a gene: 11. This CDR3 spans 16 amino acids. The germline V gene has CDR1 SQVTM and CDR2 ANQGSEA.

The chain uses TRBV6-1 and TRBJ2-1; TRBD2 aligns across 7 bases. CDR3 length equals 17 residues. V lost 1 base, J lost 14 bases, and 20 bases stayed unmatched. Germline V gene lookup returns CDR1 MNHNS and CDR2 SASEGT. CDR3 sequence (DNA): TGTGCCAGCAGTGAAGGGACGGGCAGGGCAAGCGGGAATGTGGAGTTCTTC. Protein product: CASSEGTGRASGNVEFF.

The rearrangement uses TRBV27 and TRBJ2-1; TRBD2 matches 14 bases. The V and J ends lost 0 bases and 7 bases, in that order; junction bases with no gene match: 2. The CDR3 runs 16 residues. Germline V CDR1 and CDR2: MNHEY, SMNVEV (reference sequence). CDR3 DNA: TGTGCCAGCAGTTTATCCGGGACTAGCGGGAGAAATGAGCAGTTCTTC. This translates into CASSLSGTSGRNEQFF.

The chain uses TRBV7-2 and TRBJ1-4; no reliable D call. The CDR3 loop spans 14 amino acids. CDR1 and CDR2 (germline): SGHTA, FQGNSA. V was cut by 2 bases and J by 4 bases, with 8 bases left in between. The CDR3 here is CASSLPQLNEKLFF. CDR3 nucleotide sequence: TGTGCCAGCAGCTTACCCCAACTTAATGAAAAACTGTTTTTT.

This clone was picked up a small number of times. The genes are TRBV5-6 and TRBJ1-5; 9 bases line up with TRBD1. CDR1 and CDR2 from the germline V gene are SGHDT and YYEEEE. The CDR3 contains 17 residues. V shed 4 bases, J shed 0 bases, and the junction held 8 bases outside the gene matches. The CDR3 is CASSKGQGLYSNQPQHF. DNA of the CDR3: TGTGCCAGCAGCAAGGGACAGGGCCTTTATAGCAATCAGCCCCAGCATTTT.

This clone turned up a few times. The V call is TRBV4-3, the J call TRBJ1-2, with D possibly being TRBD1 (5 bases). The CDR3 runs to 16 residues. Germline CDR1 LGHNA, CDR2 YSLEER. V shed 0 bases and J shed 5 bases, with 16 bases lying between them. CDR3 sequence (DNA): TGCGCCAGCAGCCAAGATCTCGGGGGACGAGGTTATGGCTACACCTTC. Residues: CASSQDLGGRGYGYTF.

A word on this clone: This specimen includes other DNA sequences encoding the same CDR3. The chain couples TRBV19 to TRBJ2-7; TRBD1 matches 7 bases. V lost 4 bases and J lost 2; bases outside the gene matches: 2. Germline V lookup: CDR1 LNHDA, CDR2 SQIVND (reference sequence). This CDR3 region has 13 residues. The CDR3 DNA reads TGTGCCAGTAGTAATGACAGGGCCTACGAGCAGTACTTC. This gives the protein CASSNDRAYEQYF.

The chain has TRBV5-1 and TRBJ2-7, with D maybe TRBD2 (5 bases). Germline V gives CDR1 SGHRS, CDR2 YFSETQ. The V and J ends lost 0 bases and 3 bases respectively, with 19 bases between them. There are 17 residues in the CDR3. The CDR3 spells CASSLVLVPGKDYEQYF. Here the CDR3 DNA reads TGCGCCAGCAGCTTGGTGTTGGTCCCGGGGAAAGACTACGAGCAGTACTTC.

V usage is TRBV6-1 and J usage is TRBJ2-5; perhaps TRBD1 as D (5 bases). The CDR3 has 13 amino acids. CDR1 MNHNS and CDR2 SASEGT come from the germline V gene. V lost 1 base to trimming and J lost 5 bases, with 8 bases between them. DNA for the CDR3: TGTGCCAGCAGTGAAGACAGACAGGAGACCCAGTACTTC. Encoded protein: CASSEDRQETQYF.

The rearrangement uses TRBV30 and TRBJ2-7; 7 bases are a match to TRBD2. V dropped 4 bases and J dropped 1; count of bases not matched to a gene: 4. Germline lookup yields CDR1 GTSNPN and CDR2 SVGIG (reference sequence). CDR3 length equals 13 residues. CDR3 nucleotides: TGTGCCTGGATGGGGGAGGGTTCCTACGAGCAGTACTTC. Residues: CAWMGEGSYEQYF.

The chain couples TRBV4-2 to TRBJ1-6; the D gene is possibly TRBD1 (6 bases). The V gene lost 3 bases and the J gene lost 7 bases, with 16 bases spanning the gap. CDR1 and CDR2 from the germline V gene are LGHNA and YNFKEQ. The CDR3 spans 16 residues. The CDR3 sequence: CASSQSLGQQNSPLHF. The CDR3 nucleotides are TGTGCCAGCAGCCAGTCTCTCGGACAGCAGAATTCACCCCTCCACTTT.

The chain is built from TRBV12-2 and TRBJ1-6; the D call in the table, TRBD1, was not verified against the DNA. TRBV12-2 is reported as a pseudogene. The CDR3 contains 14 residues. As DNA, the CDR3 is TGTGCAAGTCGCTTCGACAGGGGCTCCTCCCCTCTCCACTTT. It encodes CASRFDRGSSPLHF.